This passage covers 13 T cell receptor beta chains from one sample sequenced in a study of identical twins. TCRdb analysed the 5' RACE reads with MiXCR anew, one entry per CDR3 protein. The sample contains 700,000 or so distinct CDR3 sequences, approximately 21% of which appear only once. These data were also reused for a study on T cells expressing NK-cell markers.

The sample was PBMCs. The receptors were sampled from a woman under 30 in good health.

This clonotype was observed a few times. The rearrangement links TRBV12-3 or TRBV12-4 to TRBJ1-2; the D is unclear. The CDR3 length is 17 residues. Trimming stripped 6 bases from V and 3 bases from J, with 23 bases between. CDR3 bases: TGTGCCAGCAGACCCGGGAGGTCGGGATTGGGGTACTATGGCTACACCTTC. Translated: CASRPGRSGLGYYGYTF.

This clonotype was seen repeatedly, ten times or more. The gene calls are TRBV12-3 or TRBV12-4 and TRBJ1-2; D gene unclear. CDR3 length: 15 amino acids. Trimming cost V 6 bases and J 4 bases, with 18 bases left between them. The CDR3 coding sequence is TGTGCCAGCAGCCTATCCGGAGTGAGTGGCTATGGCTACACCTTC. It encodes CASSLSGVSGYGYTF.

The rearrangement links TRBV12-3 or TRBV12-4 to TRBJ1-2; D unresolved. Trimming stripped 6 bases from V and 8 bases from J, with 7 bases between. The CDR3 length is 10 residues. CDR3 amino acids: CASRLRGYTF. DNA for the CDR3: TGTGCCAGCAGATTGAGGGGCTACACCTTC.

V is TRBV19 and J is TRBJ2-1, with D maybe TRBD1 (7 bases). The germline gives CDR1 LNHDA, CDR2 SQIVND (reference sequence). The V end lost 3 bases, the J end lost 5 bases, and 17 bases lay between the germline ends. The CDR3 sequence is 16 residues long. The DNA for the CDR3 is TGTGCCAGTAGTATCGCGACAGGGACTTCGGACAATGAGCAGTTCTTC. It translates to CASSIATGTSDNEQFF.

This clonotype was picked up a small number of times. One end of the junction varies from germline; a read error may be responsible. The CDR3 is CSARGSGFYGYTF. CDR3 sequence (DNA): TGTAGTGCTAGGGGGTCCGGGTTCTATGGCTACACCTTC. The chain is built from TRBV20-1 and TRBJ1-2; tentatively, D is TRBD1 (6 bases). The CDR3 is 13 residues long. Germline CDR1 and CDR2: DFQATT and SNEGSKA (reference sequence).

The table lists this clonotype with a few counts. The chain uses TRBV20-1 and TRBJ2-5; 9 nucleotides line up with TRBD2. After removal of 3 bases from V and 1 base from J, the junction contained 6 bases not matched to a gene. The germline CDR1 and CDR2 sequences are DFQATT and SNEGSKA (reference sequence). The CDR3 is made up of 15 amino acids. The CDR3 protein is CSASGASGVQETQYF. The DNA of the CDR3 is TGCAGTGCTAGTGGGGCTAGCGGGGTCCAAGAGACCCAGTACTTC.

J is TRBJ2-1 and V is TRBV5-4, with D maybe TRBD2 (5 bases). This CDR3 region has 14 residues. Germline V gene sequence: CDR1 SGHNT, CDR2 YYREEE (reference sequence). The V end lost 4 bases, the J end lost 7 bases, and 15 bases lay between the germline ends. The CDR3 nucleotides read TGTGCCAGCAGCCCCGGGGTCACGGGAAATGAGCAGTTCTTC. Encoded protein: CASSPGVTGNEQFF.

This clonotype was counted only a few times. This chain connects TRBV7-9 to TRBJ2-3; TRBD2 might be the D (5 bases). Trimming left V 1 base short and J 2 bases short, with 10 bases between. CDR1 SEHNR and CDR2 FQNEAQ come from the germline V gene (reference sequence). CDR3 length: 15 residues. CDR3 sequence reads: CASSLVRANTDTQYF. DNA of the CDR3: TGTGCCAGCAGCTTAGTGAGGGCTAACACAGATACGCAGTATTTT.

The sample holds many counts of this clonotype. The chain is built from TRBV20-1 and TRBJ1-6; D uncertain. The CDR3 is 11 residues long. Per germline, CDR1 DFQATT and CDR2 SNEGSKA (reference sequence). Between the trimmed V and J ends, which lost 3 bases and 14 bases, there was a span of 11 bases. In nucleotides, the CDR3 is TGCAGTGCTAGGCGACAAACCACCCTCCACTTT. This sequence encodes CSARRQTTLHF.

The chain recombines TRBV21-1 with TRBJ1-2. TRBV21-1 corresponds to a pseudogene. CDR3 length: 17 residues. The CDR3 sequence is CASSKDCGVGPNYGYTF. CDR3 coding DNA: TGTGCCAGCAGCAAAGATTGCGGGGTCGGACCTAACTATGGCTACACCTTC.

This clonotype was counted a few times. This chain links TRBV12-3 or TRBV12-4 with TRBJ2-7, with D perhaps TRBD2 (5 bases). The V end was cut by 3 bases, the J end by 3 bases, with 21 bases between. This CDR3 has 17 amino acids. The CDR3 sequence is CASSLGGGPAVSYEQYF. CDR3 DNA: TGTGCCAGCAGTTTGGGCGGAGGCCCGGCGGTGAGCTACGAGCAGTACTTC.

This clonotype was counted ten times or more. Sequence at one end of the junction differs from germline and may be a read error. The chain employs TRBV4-3 and TRBJ2-5; D tentatively fits TRBD1 or TRBD2 (5 bases each). The CDR3 loop spans 13 amino acids. The V gene's germline CDR1 is LGHNA and CDR2 YSLEER. CDR3 nucleotide sequence: TGCGCCAGCAGCGTGGGGGACCAAGACACCCAGTACTTC. It codes for CASSVGDQDTQYF.

This clonotype showed up just a few times. The genes are TRBV11-2 and TRBJ2-7; a weak D match, TRBD2 (6 bases). V was shortened by 0 bases and J by 10 bases, with 10 bases between the two germline ends. The CDR3 has 12 residues. Germline V gene lookup returns CDR1 SGHAT and CDR2 FQNNGV. Here the CDR3 DNA reads TGTGCCAGCAGCTTAGAAGGTGGGACTCAGTACTTC. The encoded protein is CASSLEGGTQYF. The full variable domain, its missing parts supplied by reference TRBV11-2 and TRBJ2-7, is EAGVAQSPRYKIIEKRQSVAFWCNPISGHATLYWYQQILGQGPKLLIQFQNNGVVDDSQLPKDRFSAERLKGVDSTLKIQPAKLEDSAVYLCASSLEGGTQYFGPGTRLTVT.